This TCR beta chain was sequenced for a study of spatial heterogeneity in lung cancer. Study-wide background: Sequences of the beta chain were consistently detected in greater numbers than alpha-chain sequences.

TCRdb itself ran the 5' RACE reads through MiXCR, one entry per CDR3 protein. This sample has tens of thousands of distinct CDR3 sequences, with roughly 13% found just once. The length of the CDR3 is 15 residues. V was clipped by 5 bases and J by 4 bases, with 16 bases between them. Germline-derived CDR1 and CDR2 are MNHNY and SVGAGI (reference sequence). The time point denotes: sample taken at primary tumor resection. The approximately 72 donors had untreated early-stage non-small cell lung cancer. This clonotype was obtained from a male donor with early-stage non-small cell lung cancer. The sample in question was PBMCs, obtained at surgery. The gene calls are TRBV6-6 and TRBJ2-3; D might be TRBD1 (5 bases). As DNA, the CDR3 is TGTGCCAGCAGTAACCAAGATAGGGGCGCAGATACGCAGTATTTT. Residues: CASSNQDRGADTQYF.